These 6 T cell receptor beta chains were sequenced from one sample in a study of radiation and T cells in renal cell carcinoma. The method was immunoSEQ multiplex PCR; TCRdb's version includes in-frame clones alone and lacks a portion of them. Seen here are under 100,000 clones, approximately 80% observed once, and the top ten hold approximately 7.3%. Time point of the sample: blood 4 weeks post-SBRT, at nephrectomy. Specified treatment: 15 Gy SBRT to primary tumor, nephrectomy 4 weeks later. The sample was blood, taken from a patient whose treatment included radiotherapy and nephrectomy. The source of these receptors is a man aged 60 to 75 with renal cell carcinoma.

This clone has just a few counts. V is TRBV2 and J is TRBJ2-5; D may be TRBD1 or TRBD2 (5 bases each). The V gene's germline CDR1 is SNHLY and CDR2 FYNNEI. The V end lost 1 base, the J end lost 7 bases, and 13 bases lay between the germline ends. The CDR3 consists of 14 residues. The CDR3 reads CASSEGELGGTQYF. For the CDR3, the DNA is TGTGCCAGCAGTGAAGGCGAGCTTGGGGGGACCCAGTACTTC.

The rearrangement links TRBV29-1 to TRBJ2-7, with 9 bases matching TRBD2. The germline CDR1 and CDR2 sequences are SQVTM and ANQGSEA. V shed 3 bases, J shed 5 bases, and the junction held 5 bases outside the gene matches. This CDR3 is 13 amino acids long. CDR3 bases: TGCAGCGTTGACTCAGCGGGAGGCAACGAGCAGTACTTC. It encodes CSVDSAGGNEQYF.

This clone came up many times. This chain uses TRBV5-4 with TRBJ2-4; 8 bases align to TRBD1. This CDR3 contains 14 residues. Trimming removed 2 bases from V and 5 bases from J; junction bases left unmatched: 3. The germline CDR1 and CDR2 sequences are SGHNT and YYREEE (reference sequence). The CDR3 sequence: CASSFDRGQNIQYF. CDR3 sequence (DNA): TGTGCCAGCAGCTTCGACAGGGGCCAAAACATTCAGTACTTC. The full variable domain, its missing parts supplied by reference TRBV5-4 and TRBJ2-4, is ETGVTQSPTHLIKTRGQQVTLRCSSQSGHNTVSWYQQALGQGPQFIFQYYREEENGRGNFPPRFSGLQFPNYSSELNVNALELDDSALYLCASSFDRGQNIQYFGAGTRLSVL.

This clone is a singleton in its sample. The chain joins TRBV5-8 to TRBJ1-1; unclear D gene. CDR3 size: 11 residues. In germline, CDR1 is SGHTS, CDR2 YDEGEE. Trimming cost V 1 base and J 2 bases, with 0 bases left between them. The CDR3 DNA sequence: TGTGCCAGCAGCTTGAACACTGAAGCTTTCTTT. It codes for CASSLNTEAFF.

The CDR3 bases are TGCGCCAGCACCGGACTAGCGGGAGTGGGAGAGCAGTTCTTC. It codes for CASTGLAGVGEQFF. V is TRBV10-1 and J is TRBJ2-1; 13 nucleotides align to TRBD2. CDR1 and CDR2 from the germline V gene are WNHNN and SYGVQD (reference sequence). This CDR3 has 14 amino acids. The J segment lost 10 bases and the V segment lost 7 bases, leaving 7 bases of the junction unmatched.

The genes are TRBV30 and TRBJ1-1; 9 nucleotides line up with TRBD1. Germline CDR1 GTSNPN, CDR2 SVGIG (reference sequence). CDR3 size: 15 residues. V lost 8 bases and J lost 5; bases outside the gene matches: 15. Here the CDR3 DNA reads TGTGCCACGGGCACAGGGGGCAGGTGGGGAACTGAAGCTTTCTTT. Protein product: CATGTGGRWGTEAFF.